Shown below are 4 T cell receptor beta chains from a single sample sequenced in a study of blood T cell repertoires in COVID-19. The assay was immunoSEQ multiplex PCR, and TCRdb's table has in-frame clones only and misses some. In the table there are about 84,000 clones, roughly 96% of which are singletons. The sequenced sample was peripheral blood. Receptors originate from a human donor with active COVID-19. The donor label of this sample is uncertain.

This chain links TRBV25-1 with TRBJ2-5, with 9 positions matching TRBD1. This CDR3 has 13 amino acids. V was clipped by 8 bases and J by 4 bases; unmatched bases: 5. The germline V gene encodes CDR1 MGHDK and CDR2 SYGVNS. The CDR3 sequence is CASGDRELETQYF. The CDR3 DNA sequence: TGTGCCAGCGGGGACAGGGAGTTAGAGACCCAGTACTTC.

This chain's CDR3 is CASSFEDSGSRTGELFF. In nucleotides, the CDR3 is TGTGCCAGCAGCTTCGAGGATAGCGGGAGTAGGACCGGGGAGCTGTTTTTT. The J gene is TRBJ2-2, the V gene TRBV5-5, with 9 bases lining up with TRBD2. The V and J ends lost 2 bases and 5 bases, in that order; junction bases with no gene match: 10. In germline, CDR1 is SGHKS, CDR2 YYEKEE (reference sequence). The CDR3 has 17 residues.

This clone was seen just once. The rearrangement links TRBV29-1 to TRBJ1-1; tentatively, D is TRBD1 (6 bases). This CDR3 region has 13 residues. Trimming removed 3 bases from V and 1 base from J, with 9 bases in between. Germline V CDR1 and CDR2: SQVTM, ANQGSEA. CDR3 region: CSVEVQGNTEAFF. The CDR3 DNA is TGCAGCGTTGAGGTACAGGGGAACACTGAAGCTTTCTTT.

The chain recombines TRBV12-5 with TRBJ1-4; possibly TRBD1 for D (5 bases). V lost 2 bases and J 2 bases, leaving 27 bases between the germline ends. Germline CDR1 LGHNT, CDR2 FRNRAP. This CDR3 is 21 amino acids long. The CDR3: CASGLHQQDLIPLLTNEKLFF. In DNA, the CDR3 is TGTGCTAGTGGTTTGCACCAACAGGACCTTATTCCACTACTTACTAATGAAAAACTGTTTTTT.